The entry below gives a single T cell receptor beta chain sequence along with its context. Its antigen is undetermined. These data are taken from a study of response to subunit inactivated influenza vaccine. Overall study findings and caveats: Authors suggested few new T cells are recruited by each seasonal influenza vaccination.

TCRdb redid the calling of the RT-PCR reads with MiXCR, one entry per CDR3 protein. The sample has about half a million distinct CDR3 sequences; about 25% are singletons. The sample in question was CD4+ T cells sorted from PBMCs, obtained more than 4 days after vaccination. The receptor was isolated from a man in his forties or fifties who received an inactivated influenza vaccine.

CDR3 nucleotide sequence: TGCAGTGCTAGGGGTCAGGGGATTGCGACCGGGGAGCTGTTTTTT. Its protein product is CSARGQGIATGELFF. The rearrangement uses TRBV20-1 and TRBJ2-2; D may be TRBD1 (6 bases). This CDR3 comprises 15 residues. V lost 3 bases and J 5 bases, leaving 16 bases between the germline ends. Germline CDR1 reads DFQATT; CDR2 reads SNEGSKA (reference sequence).